This T cell receptor (beta chain) was sequenced during a study of T-cell memory formation after mild COVID-19. Study-wide results and limits: Prior to infection, memory already included some responding clones, suggesting cross-reactive memory joined. CD4+ contracting clones lay mainly in CM and EM, CD8+ ones in EMRA. In second-wave clones peaking day 37, SARS-CoV-2 specificity remained unconfirmed.

TCRalpha and TCRbeta libraries used 5'RACE with constant-segment primers and UMIs. TCRdb re-derived calls from the 5' RACE reads in MiXCR, one entry per CDR3 protein. Found here are roughly 200,000 distinct CDR3 sequences, about a sixth of them singletons; the top ten hold 2% to 3%. In this sample, this clonotype turned up a few times. Its antigen is unidentified. The sequencing input was PBMCs or a T cell subset sorted from them (not recorded which). The receptor's source is an adult woman who had mild COVID-19 (a few samples of this study predate the infection). Cell type and time point are not known.

Here the CDR3 DNA reads TGTGCCAGCACCCCCTTTGCGGGCTATGGCTACACCTTC. As protein: CASTPFAGYGYTF. The rearrangement uses TRBV12-3 or TRBV12-4 and TRBJ1-2, with no clear D. V lost 7 bases to trimming and J lost 4 bases, with 13 bases between them. The length of the CDR3 is 13 residues.